Listed below are T cell receptor beta chains from one sample, sequenced in a study of T cells after yellow fever vaccination. TCRdb fed the 5' RACE reads into MiXCR, producing one record per CDR3 protein. Of around 67,000 distinct CDR3 sequences in the sample, more than 5.5% were seen once. The sample consisted of CD8+ T cells sorted from PBMCs, taken about 5 days after the first yellow fever vaccination. Receptor source: a young man who received the YFV17D yellow fever vaccine. Each CDR3 is given with its conserved first and last residue. D genes are given only for firm matches. Clone size is given for some rows only: seen once, a few or many times, or a class if the clone is expanded.

clone_size	j_call	v_call	d_call	cdr3_nt	cdr3_aa
many	TRBJ1-5	TRBV28	NA	TGTGCCAGCAGTTTACCCTACTACGACGGACCCAATCAGCCCCAGCATTTT	CASSLPYYDGPNQPQHF
few	TRBJ1-1	TRBV5-6	NA	TGTGCCAGCAGCTTGGAAGCTCGGATGAACACTGAAGCTTTCTTT	CASSLEARMNTEAFF
NA	TRBJ2-3	TRBV7-9	TRBD2	TGTGCCAGCAGCCGACGGACTAGCGGGGGAAGAACAGATACGCAGTATTTT	CASSRRTSGGRTDTQYF
many	TRBJ1-3	TRBV6-5	NA	TGTGCCAGCAGTTATTCGACAGCTGGAAACACCATATATTTT	CASSYSTAGNTIYF
many	TRBJ2-7	TRBV5-1	TRBD2	TGCGCCAGCAGCTTGGGGCGGGGGAGACACGAGCAGTACTTC	CASSLGRGRHEQYF
few	TRBJ1-6	TRBV7-8	NA	TGTGCCAGCAGCCATCGCCAGGGGAGCTCCTATAATTCACCCCTCCACTTT	CASSHRQGSSYNSPLHF
many	TRBJ1-1	TRBV12-3/TRBV12-4	NA	TGTGCCAGCAGTTTCCGGGTAAGCGGGGCTTTCTTT	CASSFRVSGAFF
many	TRBJ1-1	TRBV6-1	NA	TGTGCCAGCAGCCGAGGGGTTAGCACTGAAGCTTTCTTT	CASSRGVSTEAFF
many	TRBJ2-5	TRBV28	NA	TGTGCCAGCAGTCAAAGAACAGGGGAGGGAGAGACCCAGTACTTC	CASSQRTGEGETQYF
few	TRBJ2-5	TRBV7-9	NA	TGTGCCAGCAGCTTAGATGTGCTTGCGGGCGGAGAGACCCAGTACTTC	CASSLDVLAGGETQYF
NA	TRBJ2-5	TRBV20-1	NA	TGCAGTGCTAGAGTCAAAAGTCGGGCATTAGTCTCAGAGACCCAGTACTTC	CSARVKSRALVSETQYF
NA	TRBJ1-1	TRBV4-3	NA	TGCGCCAGCAGCCAAGATTGGGGAGCTCTGGGAGCTTTCTTT	CASSQDWGALGAFF
NA	TRBJ1-1	TRBV7-9	TRBD1	TGTGCCAGCAGCCCCGGGACAGGGGACCTTTGGGGCACTGAAGCTTTCTTT	CASSPGTGDLWGTEAFF
many	TRBJ1-1	TRBV6-5	NA	TGTGCCAGCAGTTACGTTTCCGGCTCTGAAGCTTTCTTT	CASSYVSGSEAFF
few	TRBJ1-2	TRBV4-2	NA	TGTGCCAGCAGCCAAGAACGGGGGCCTAACTATGGCTACACCTTC	CASSQERGPNYGYTF
NA	TRBJ2-5	TRBV30	NA	TGTGCCTGGACGGGGCTATCGGAGACCCAGTACTTC	CAWTGLSETQYF
many	TRBJ2-2	TRBV5-6	TRBD1	TGTGCCAGCAGCGAACAGTTGACAGGGGAAAACACCGGGGAGCTGTTTTTT	CASSEQLTGENTGELFF
few	TRBJ1-1	TRBV5-8	NA	TGTGCCAGCAGCCCGGACACTGAAGCTTTCTTT	CASSPDTEAFF
NA	TRBJ2-2	TRBV12-3/TRBV12-4	NA	TGTGCCAGCAGCCCCCCCCCATACAGCCCGAACACCGGGGAGCTGTTTTTT	CASSPPPYSPNTGELFF
few	TRBJ2-3	TRBV20-1	NA	TGCAGTGCTAGTGAATCCAGGGATCGGTTCGGCGATACGCAGTATTTT	CSASESRDRFGDTQYF
NA	TRBJ2-5	TRBV6-2/TRBV6-3	NA	TGTGCCAGCAGGCCTCCCTGGGCTATAGGAGAGACCCAGTACTTC	CASRPPWAIGETQYF
few	TRBJ1-1	TRBV6-5	NA	TGTGCCAGCAGTTACATAGGTGTCAGGAGGAACACTGAAGCTTTCTTT	CASSYIGVRRNTEAFF
many	TRBJ2-7	TRBV5-1	NA	TGCGCCAGCAGCTTGGACAGTTTCCTCGAGCAGTACTTC	CASSLDSFLEQYF
few	TRBJ1-1	TRBV20-1	NA	TGCAGTGCTCTACTGACTCGATGGGGGACTGAAGCTTTCTTT	CSALLTRWGTEAFF
many	TRBJ1-2	TRBV10-3	NA	TGTGCCATCAGTGCGGTTGGAAAGGACTATGGCTACACCTTC	CAISAVGKDYGYTF
many	TRBJ2-7	TRBV4-1	NA	TGCGCCAGCAGCCAACCTTACAGCTACGAGCAGTACTTC	CASSQPYSYEQYF
few	TRBJ2-5	TRBV9	TRBD2	TGTGCCAGCAGCGCCGGGACTAGCGGGGGGGAAGGAGAGACCCAGTACTTC	CASSAGTSGGEGETQYF
NA	TRBJ1-1	TRBV7-6	NA	TGTGCCAGCAGCTTAGTATATGGGGAGAACACTGAAGCTTTCTTT	CASSLVYGENTEAFF
NA	TRBJ2-1	TRBV19	NA	TGTGCCAGTAGTATCGTCCAGGGCGTCCCGCACCACAATGAGCAGTTCTTC	CASSIVQGVPHHNEQFF
few	TRBJ1-2	TRBV12-3/TRBV12-4	TRBD1	TGTGCCAGCAGTCCAACTACAGGGGATGGCTACACCTTC	CASSPTTGDGYTF
many	TRBJ1-1	TRBV9	NA	TGTGCCAGCAGCGTAGCTGATTGGGTGGGACACAGTACTGAAGCTTTCTTT	CASSVADWVGHSTEAFF
few	TRBJ2-7	TRBV6-5	TRBD2	TGTGCCAGCAGTTACTCTTCGCGGGGGGCCGAGCAGTACTTC	CASSYSSRGAEQYF
many	TRBJ2-2	TRBV4-1	NA	TGCGCCAGCAGCCCCCTGGAGACCGGGGAGCTGTTTTTT	CASSPLETGELFF
few	TRBJ2-1	TRBV4-3	NA	TGCGCCAGCAGCCAAGGCAGGGGTGGGAATGAGCAGTTCTTC	CASSQGRGGNEQFF
few	TRBJ2-1	TRBV7-2	TRBD2	TGTGCCAGCAGCCAGAGCGGGGGGTCCTACAATGAGCAGTTCTTC	CASSQSGGSYNEQFF
NA	TRBJ1-2	TRBV6-1	NA	TGTGCCAGCAGTGTCGGGGAGAACTATGGCTACACCTTC	CASSVGENYGYTF
NA	TRBJ2-3	TRBV4-2	TRBD2	TGTGCCAGCAGCCAATCAGGACCTAGCGGGGTAGATACGCAGTATTTT	CASSQSGPSGVDTQYF
NA	TRBJ2-2	TRBV4-1	TRBD1	TGCGCCAGCAGCCAAGTACACAGGGGGACGGCCGGGGAGCTGTTTTTT	CASSQVHRGTAGELFF
many	TRBJ2-2	TRBV4-2	TRBD1	TGTGCCAGCAGCCGCACAGGGGGCGGGGAGCTGTTTTTT	CASSRTGGGELFF
many	TRBJ2-5	TRBV27	TRBD1	TGTGCCAGCAGCTCCAGGGGGACGGAGACCCAGTACTTC	CASSSRGTETQYF
NA	TRBJ2-2	TRBV4-3	NA	TGCGCCAGCAGCCAAGAATGGGCACAGGTTAACACCGGGGAGCTGTTTTTT	CASSQEWAQVNTGELFF
few	TRBJ1-2	TRBV4-2	NA	TGTGCCAGCAGCCAATTGGTGTGGGATGGCTACACCTTC	CASSQLVWDGYTF
once	TRBJ2-7	TRBV3-1	TRBD1	TGTGCCAGCAGCCAAGATCCAGGACAGGTCTACGAGCAGTACTTC	CASSQDPGQVYEQYF
NA	TRBJ2-2	TRBV12-3/TRBV12-4	TRBD1	TGTGCCAGCCGGACGACAGGGCCCGGGGAGCTGTTTTTT	CASRTTGPGELFF
few	TRBJ2-6	TRBV7-9	NA	TGTGCCACTTACGGACGGCTTGGGGCCAACGTCCTGACTTTC	CATYGRLGANVLTF
NA	TRBJ2-1	TRBV5-4	TRBD1	TGTGCCAGCAGCGTTGGTGACAGGGGGGCCTATGAGCAGTTCTTC	CASSVGDRGAYEQFF
many	TRBJ1-1	TRBV20-1	NA	TGCAGTGCCAGGGTGAGGGACGCTGAAGCTTTCTTT	CSARVRDAEAFF